This T cell receptor (beta chain) was found in a study of CD8+CD57+ T cells in acquired aplastic anemia. Whole-study context: The DNA of sorted CD4+ and CD8+ cells averaged around 3 ug.

CDR1 and CDR2 from the germline V gene are MNHEY and SMNVEV (reference sequence). The CDR3 runs to 15 residues. Between the trimmed V and J ends, which lost 5 bases and 1 base, there was a span of 14 bases. CDR3 and TCR beta VDJ profiling relied on a genomic DNA template. TCRdb fed the reads into MiXCR, producing one record per CDR3 protein. The sample includes 170,000 or so distinct CDR3 sequences, 45% to 55% of them seen just once. A few counts support this clonotype. Its antigen is as yet unknown. Patients selected for sequencing had displayed CD8+CD57+ cell expansion by flow cytometry. Patients uniformly had severe acquired aplastic anemia. General study points: It was found that twenty-nine CD8+ CDR3 sequences were shared between patients and controls. Controls did not differ significantly from patients in CD8+ Simpson's diversity.

The TCR was taken from a human donor with aplastic anemia. V gene TRBV27 combines with J gene TRBJ2-5; the D gene is possibly TRBD1 (6 bases). Sequencing used sorted CD4+, CD8+, or CD8+CD57+ T cells (not recorded which) from PBMCs. CDR3 sequence reads: CASSTRTDAQETQYF. CDR3 DNA: TGTGCCAGCAGTACACGGACAGACGCCCAAGAGACCCAGTACTTC.